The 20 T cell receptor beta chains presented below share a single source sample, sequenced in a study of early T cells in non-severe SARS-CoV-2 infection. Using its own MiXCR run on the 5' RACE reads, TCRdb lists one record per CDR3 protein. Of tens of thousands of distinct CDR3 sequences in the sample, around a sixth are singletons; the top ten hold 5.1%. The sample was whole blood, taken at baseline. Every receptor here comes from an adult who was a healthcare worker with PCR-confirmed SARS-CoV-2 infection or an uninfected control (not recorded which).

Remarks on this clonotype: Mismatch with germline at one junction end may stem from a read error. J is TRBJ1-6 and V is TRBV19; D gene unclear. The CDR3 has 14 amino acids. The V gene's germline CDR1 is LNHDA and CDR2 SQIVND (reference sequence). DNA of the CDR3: TGTGCCAGCTCCTTAATGTGGAATAATCCACCCCTCCACTTT. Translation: CASSLMWNNPPLHF.

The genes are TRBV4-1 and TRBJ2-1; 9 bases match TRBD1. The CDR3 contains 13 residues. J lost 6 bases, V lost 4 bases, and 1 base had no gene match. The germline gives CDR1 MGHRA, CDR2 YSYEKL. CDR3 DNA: TGCGCCAGCAGCCTGACAGGGGGCAATGAGCAGTTCTTC. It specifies CASSLTGGNEQFF.

The CDR3 DNA follows: TGCAGTGCCCTACCCCACGAGGCCGGAAACACCATATATTTT. Encoded protein: CSALPHEAGNTIYF. The chain combines TRBV20-1 with TRBJ1-3; D gene unclear. Germline V gives CDR1 DFQATT, CDR2 SNEGSKA (reference sequence). Between the trimmed V and J ends, which lost 6 bases and 4 bases, there was a span of 16 bases. The CDR3 is 14 amino acids.

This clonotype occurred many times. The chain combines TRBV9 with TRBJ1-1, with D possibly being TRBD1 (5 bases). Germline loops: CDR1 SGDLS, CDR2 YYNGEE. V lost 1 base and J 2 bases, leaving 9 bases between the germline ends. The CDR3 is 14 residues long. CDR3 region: CASSVKWDNTEAFF. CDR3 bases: TGTGCCAGCAGCGTAAAATGGGACAACACTGAAGCTTTCTTT.

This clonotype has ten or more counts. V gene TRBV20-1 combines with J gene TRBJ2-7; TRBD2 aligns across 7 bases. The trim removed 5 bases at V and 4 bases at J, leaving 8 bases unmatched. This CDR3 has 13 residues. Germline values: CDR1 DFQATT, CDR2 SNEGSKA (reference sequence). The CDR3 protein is CSAEREGNYEQYF. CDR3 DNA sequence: TGCAGTGCTGAGCGGGAAGGGAATTACGAGCAGTACTTC.

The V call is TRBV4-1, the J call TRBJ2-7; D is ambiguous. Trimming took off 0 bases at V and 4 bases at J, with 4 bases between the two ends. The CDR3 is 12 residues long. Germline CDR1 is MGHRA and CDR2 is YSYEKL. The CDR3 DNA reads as TGCGCCAGCAGCCAAGAAGGGTACGAGCAGTACTTC. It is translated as CASSQEGYEQYF.

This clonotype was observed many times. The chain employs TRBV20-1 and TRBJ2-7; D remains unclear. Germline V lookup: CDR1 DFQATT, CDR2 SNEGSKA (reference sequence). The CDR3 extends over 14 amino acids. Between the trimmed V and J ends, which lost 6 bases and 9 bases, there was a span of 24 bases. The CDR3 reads CSASDASSVWGQYF. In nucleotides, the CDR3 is TGCAGTGCGTCCGATGCGAGCTCCGTGTGGGGGCAGTACTTC.

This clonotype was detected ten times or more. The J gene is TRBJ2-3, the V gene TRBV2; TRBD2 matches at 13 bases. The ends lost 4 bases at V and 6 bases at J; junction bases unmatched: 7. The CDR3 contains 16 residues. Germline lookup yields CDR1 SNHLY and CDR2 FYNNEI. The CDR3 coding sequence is TGTGCCAGCAGTGTGGGACTAGCGGGACGGGGCGATACGCAGTATTTT. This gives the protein CASSVGLAGRGDTQYF.

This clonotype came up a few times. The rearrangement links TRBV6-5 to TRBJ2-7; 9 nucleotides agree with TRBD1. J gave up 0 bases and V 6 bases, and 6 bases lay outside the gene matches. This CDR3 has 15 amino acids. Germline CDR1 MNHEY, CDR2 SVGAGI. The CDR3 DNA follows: TGTGCCAGCAGACCCGACAGGGGGATCTCCTACGAGCAGTACTTC. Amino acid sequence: CASRPDRGISYEQYF.

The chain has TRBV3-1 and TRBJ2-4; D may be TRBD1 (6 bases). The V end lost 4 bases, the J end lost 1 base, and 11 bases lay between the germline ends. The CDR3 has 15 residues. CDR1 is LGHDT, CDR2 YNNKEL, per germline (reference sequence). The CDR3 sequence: CASSPGHTAKNIQYF. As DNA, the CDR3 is TGTGCCAGCAGCCCGGGACATACGGCCAAAAACATTCAGTACTTC.

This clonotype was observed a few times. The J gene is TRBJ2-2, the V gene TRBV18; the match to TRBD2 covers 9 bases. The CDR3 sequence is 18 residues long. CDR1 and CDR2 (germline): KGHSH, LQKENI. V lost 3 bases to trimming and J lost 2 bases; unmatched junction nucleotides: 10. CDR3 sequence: CASSPRALAGPNTGELFF. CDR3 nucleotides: TGTGCCAGCTCACCTCGAGCTCTAGCGGGACCAAACACCGGGGAGCTGTTTTTT.

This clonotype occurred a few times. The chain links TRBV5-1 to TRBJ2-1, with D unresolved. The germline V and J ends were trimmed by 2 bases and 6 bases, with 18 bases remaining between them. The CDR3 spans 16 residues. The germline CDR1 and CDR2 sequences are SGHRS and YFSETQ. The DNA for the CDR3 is TGCGCCAGCAGCTTCACTATACGCTCGGGCATCAATGAGCAGTTCTTC. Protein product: CASSFTIRSGINEQFF.

CDR3 sequence reads: CASSLSVDTQYF. Written as DNA, the CDR3 is TGTGCCAGCAGCTTGTCGGTGGATACGCAGTATTTT. The rearrangement uses TRBV5-4 and TRBJ2-3; no clear D. V lost 1 base and J 6 bases, leaving 6 bases between the germline ends. The CDR3 runs to 12 residues. Germline loops: CDR1 SGHNT, CDR2 YYREEE (reference sequence). The complete variable domain, with remaining parts taken from reference TRBV5-4 and TRBJ2-3, reads ETGVTQSPTHLIKTRGQQVTLRCSSQSGHNTVSWYQQALGQGPQFIFQYYREEENGRGNFPPRFSGLQFPNYSSELNVNALELDDSALYLCASSLSVDTQYFGPGTRLTVL.

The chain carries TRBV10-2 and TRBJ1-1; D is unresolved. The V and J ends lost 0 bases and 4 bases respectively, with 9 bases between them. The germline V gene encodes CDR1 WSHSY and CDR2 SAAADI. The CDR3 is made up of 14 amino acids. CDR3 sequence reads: CASSESGGRTEAFF. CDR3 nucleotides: TGCGCCAGCAGTGAGTCGGGAGGTCGCACTGAAGCTTTCTTT.

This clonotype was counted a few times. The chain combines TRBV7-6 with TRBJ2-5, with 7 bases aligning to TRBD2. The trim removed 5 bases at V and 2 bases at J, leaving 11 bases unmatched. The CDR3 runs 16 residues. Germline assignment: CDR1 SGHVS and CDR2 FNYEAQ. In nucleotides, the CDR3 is TGTGCCAGCAGCCCAATGCCCCGGGGGGTACAAGAGACCCAGTACTTC. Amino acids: CASSPMPRGVQETQYF.

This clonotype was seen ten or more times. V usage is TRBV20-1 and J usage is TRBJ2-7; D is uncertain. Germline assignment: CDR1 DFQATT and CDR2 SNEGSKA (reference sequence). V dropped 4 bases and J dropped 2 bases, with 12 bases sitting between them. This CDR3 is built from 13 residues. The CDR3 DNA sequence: TGCAGTGCTAAGGGCCAGTCCCCCTACGAGCAGTACTTC. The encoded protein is CSAKGQSPYEQYF.

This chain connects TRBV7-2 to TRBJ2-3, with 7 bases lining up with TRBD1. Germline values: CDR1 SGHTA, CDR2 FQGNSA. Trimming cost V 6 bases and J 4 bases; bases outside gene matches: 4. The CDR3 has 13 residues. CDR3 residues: CASSSQGADTQYF. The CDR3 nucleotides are TGTGCCAGCAGTTCCCAGGGGGCAGATACGCAGTATTTT.

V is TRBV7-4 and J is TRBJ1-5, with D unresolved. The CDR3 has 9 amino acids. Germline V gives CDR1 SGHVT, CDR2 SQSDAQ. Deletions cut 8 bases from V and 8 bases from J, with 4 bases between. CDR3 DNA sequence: TGTGCCAGCTACGAGCCCCAGCATTTT. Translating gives CASYEPQHF.

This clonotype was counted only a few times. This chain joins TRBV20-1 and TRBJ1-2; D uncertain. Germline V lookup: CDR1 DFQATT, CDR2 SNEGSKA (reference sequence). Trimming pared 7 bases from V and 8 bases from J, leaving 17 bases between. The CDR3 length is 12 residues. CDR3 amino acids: CSVYLPGRGYTF. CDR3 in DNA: TGCAGTGTTTATTTACCGGGGAGAGGCTACACCTTC.

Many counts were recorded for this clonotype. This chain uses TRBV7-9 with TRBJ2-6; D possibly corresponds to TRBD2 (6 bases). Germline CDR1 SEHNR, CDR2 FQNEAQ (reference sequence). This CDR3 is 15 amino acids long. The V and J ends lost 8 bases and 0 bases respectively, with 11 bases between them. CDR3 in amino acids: CASLRDYSGANVLTF. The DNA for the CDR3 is TGTGCCAGCTTGCGGGATTACTCTGGGGCCAACGTCCTGACTTTC.